The clone carrying this TCR beta chain was recorded at least ten times. Its antigen remains unknown. The data derive from a study of T cell repertoires in cytomegalovirus infection. Overall study: Public TCR beta signatures were indicative of both CMV infection and a matching HLA type.

This CDR3 is 15 amino acids long. V was cut by 7 bases and J by 0 bases, with 13 bases left in between. Germline V gene data show CDR1 as MNHNS and CDR2 as SASEGT. TCRdb reprocessed the reads with MiXCR, giving one entry per CDR3 protein. The table shows about 240,000 distinct CDR3 sequences, with more than 9% occurring only once. Study-level results: The ex vivo response showed dominance by HLA-C-restricted CMV-specific TCR beta clonotypes.

Sequenced material: PBMCs. This receptor was taken from a human donor in good health (CMV status not recorded). Some clones in this sample may be carry-over from other donors' samples. This chain uses TRBV6-1 with TRBJ2-1; D ambiguous. CDR3 nucleotide sequence: TGTGCCAGCACTGATGACACCAGCTCCTACAATGAGCAGTTCTTC. This encodes CASTDDTSSYNEQFF.